This passage covers 25 T cell receptor beta chains from one sample sequenced in a study of blood T cell repertoires in COVID-19. This table comes from immunoSEQ multiplex PCR, and its TCRdb copy is limited to in-frame clones, with some not included. The sample lists about 88,000 clones, around nine tenths occurring once. The material sequenced was peripheral blood. These receptors were taken from a man aged 55 to 70 with acute or convalescent COVID-19.

The V and J genes are TRBV11-2 and TRBJ1-4, with 10 bases identical to TRBD1. Germline lookup yields CDR1 SGHAT and CDR2 FQNNGV. The CDR3 runs 15 residues. V lost 5 bases and J lost 7; bases outside the gene matches: 7. CDR3 loop: CASSRPGQGFEKLFF. DNA of the CDR3: TGTGCCAGCAGCCGACCGGGACAGGGGTTTGAAAAACTGTTTTTT.

This chain joins TRBV21-1 and TRBJ1-5; the DNA was not compared with TRBD1, the D call given in the table. TRBV21-1 is deemed a pseudogene. The CDR3 spans 17 residues. The CDR3 loop is CASSKEEGQLSNQPQHF. CDR3 coding DNA: TGTGCCAGCAGCAAAGAGGAGGGACAGCTTAGCAATCAGCCCCAGCATTTT.

The chain joins TRBV30 to TRBJ1-4; D is undetermined. Trimming shortened V by 0 bases and J by 7 bases, and 12 bases separated the two germline ends. From germline, CDR1 is GTSNPN and CDR2 SVGIG (reference sequence). The CDR3 runs 14 residues. The DNA for the CDR3 is TGTGCCTGGAGTGTTGGACTAGATAGTGAAAAACTGTTTTTT. Protein: CAWSVGLDSEKLFF.

This clone appeared once. This chain uses TRBV6-2 or TRBV6-3 with TRBJ2-1; 8 bases map to TRBD2. The J segment lost 6 bases and the V segment lost 2 bases, leaving 3 bases of the junction unmatched. The CDR3 has 14 residues. CDR1 is MNHEY and CDR2 is SVGEGT in the germline V gene. DNA of the CDR3: TGTGCCAGCAGTTACGGTCTAGCGGGCAATGAGCAGTTCTTC. Protein: CASSYGLAGNEQFF.

This chain connects TRBV5-1 to TRBJ1-1, with D unclear. This CDR3 region has 15 residues. Germline CDR1 SGHRS, CDR2 YFSETQ. V was shortened by 0 bases and J by 4 bases, with 13 bases between the two germline ends. The chain's CDR3 is CASSLGLGTPTEAFF. Here the CDR3 DNA reads TGCGCCAGCAGCTTGGGACTTGGAACTCCCACTGAAGCTTTCTTT.

The chain couples TRBV14 to TRBJ1-1; 8 bases agree with TRBD1. CDR3 length: 17 amino acids. Looked up from germline, CDR1 is SGHDN and CDR2 is FVKESK. The V gene end was trimmed by 3 bases and the J gene end by 1 base; junction bases not matched to a gene: 10. The CDR3: CASSHSTGGEGNTEAFF. The CDR3 DNA reads TGTGCCAGCAGCCACTCAACAGGGGGAGAAGGGAACACTGAAGCTTTCTTT.

J is TRBJ2-1 and V is TRBV7-3; TRBD2 is a possible D gene (5 bases). V was cut by 3 bases and J by 1 base, with 10 bases left in between. Germline CDR1 reads SGHTA; CDR2 reads FQGTGA. This CDR3 region has 15 residues. As DNA, the CDR3 is TGTGCCAGCAGCTTCCCGGGAAGGTCCTACAATGAGCAGTTCTTC. The encoded protein is CASSFPGRSYNEQFF.

V gene TRBV14 combines with J gene TRBJ2-1; TRBD1 matches at 7 bases. J lost 7 bases, V lost 4 bases, and 10 bases had no gene match. CDR1 is SGHDN and CDR2 is FVKESK in the germline V gene. The CDR3 is 15 amino acids. CDR3 residues: CASSPARDRVNEQFF. CDR3 sequence (DNA): TGTGCCAGCAGCCCCGCCCGGGACAGAGTTAATGAGCAGTTCTTC.

This clone appeared a single time. The rearrangement links TRBV18 to TRBJ1-2; TRBD1 matches 8 bases. Trimming removed 3 bases from V and 14 bases from J; junction bases left unmatched: 11. The CDR3 is made up of 13 amino acids. In germline, CDR1 is KGHSH, CDR2 LQKENI. The CDR3 DNA follows: TGTGCCAGCTCACCCGTGGACAGGGTCGCGAGTACCTTC. Amino acids: CASSPVDRVASTF.

The rearrangement joins TRBV5-6 to TRBJ2-5; D gene uncertain. V lost 0 bases, J lost 0 bases, and 6 bases lay in between. The CDR3 sequence is 14 residues long. Germline V gene data show CDR1 as SGHDT and CDR2 as YYEEEE. The CDR3 loop is CASSLDSYQETQYF. DNA for the CDR3: TGTGCCAGCAGCTTGGACTCGTACCAAGAGACCCAGTACTTC.

This clone was counted a few times. The chain joins TRBV4-2 to TRBJ2-7; no clear D gene. With 0 bases removed from V and 0 bases from J, the gap between germline ends came to 12 bases. CDR1 and CDR2 (germline): LGHNA, YNFKEQ. This CDR3 is built from 16 residues. The CDR3 DNA follows: TGTGCCAGCAGCCAAGATCCCCAGGTCTTCTCCTACGAGCAGTACTTC. It specifies CASSQDPQVFSYEQYF.

J is TRBJ2-7 and V is TRBV5-4; D possibly corresponds to TRBD2 (6 bases). The CDR3 has 13 amino acids. Germline loops: CDR1 SGHNT, CDR2 YYREEE (reference sequence). V shed 4 bases and J shed 6 bases, with 14 bases lying between them. The CDR3 sequence: CASSGLEAGEQYF. The CDR3 nucleotides are TGTGCCAGCAGCGGGCTAGAAGCGGGCGAGCAGTACTTC. The variable domain in full, completed from reference TRBV5-4 and TRBJ2-7, reads ETGVTQSPTHLIKTRGQQVTLRCSSQSGHNTVSWYQQALGQGPQFIFQYYREEENGRGNFPPRFSGLQFPNYSSELNVNALELDDSALYLCASSGLEAGEQYFGPGTRLTVT.

This clone appeared a few times. V is TRBV9 and J is TRBJ2-5; no reliable D call. Germline values: CDR1 SGDLS, CDR2 YYNGEE. CDR3 length equals 13 residues. Trimming pared 0 bases from V and 6 bases from J, leaving 9 bases between. CDR3 residues: CASSVGAFKTQYF. The CDR3 DNA sequence: TGTGCCAGCAGCGTAGGAGCGTTCAAGACCCAGTACTTC.

The V call is TRBV6-6, the J call TRBJ1-2; D possibly corresponds to TRBD1 (6 bases). The length of the CDR3 is 14 residues. CDR1 MNHNY and CDR2 SVGAGI come from the germline V gene (reference sequence). Trimming stripped 10 bases from V and 0 bases from J, with 15 bases between. This CDR3 is CAISSGGTNYGYTF. The CDR3 bases are TGTGCCATCTCCTCGGGGGGCACTAACTATGGCTACACCTTC.

J is TRBJ2-1 and V is TRBV13, with D possibly being TRBD2 (6 bases). Trimming pared 4 bases from V and 1 base from J, leaving 23 bases between. CDR1 is PRHDT, CDR2 FYEKMQ, per germline (reference sequence). CDR3 length equals 19 residues. The CDR3 sequence is CASSSQLGMREESYNEQFF. CDR3 sequence (DNA): TGTGCCAGCAGCTCTCAGTTGGGTATGAGGGAGGAATCCTACAATGAGCAGTTCTTC.

The chain uses TRBV5-1 and TRBJ2-1; 7 bases map to TRBD2. The CDR3 is made up of 14 amino acids. CDR1 is SGHRS and CDR2 is YFSETQ in the germline V gene. Trimming took 0 bases from V and 4 from J; bases not matched to a gene: 1. The CDR3 DNA sequence: TGCGCCAGCAGCTTGGACGGGGGGTACAATGAGCAGTTCTTC. Translation: CASSLDGGYNEQFF.

Written as DNA, the CDR3 is TGTGCCAGCAGCCCCTCGGGGGATCCGTTCTCTGGGGCCAACGTCCTGACTTTC. Its translation is CASSPSGDPFSGANVLTF. This chain connects TRBV7-8 to TRBJ2-6; tentatively, D is TRBD2 (6 bases). V was shortened by 5 bases and J by 0 bases, with 17 bases between the two germline ends. The CDR3 is made up of 18 amino acids. Per the germline V gene, CDR1 is SGHVS and CDR2 is FQNEAQ.

This clone showed up just once. The chain links TRBV10-1 to TRBJ2-2; D is perhaps TRBD2 (6 bases). The CDR3 runs to 16 residues. Germline V gene sequence: CDR1 WNHNN, CDR2 SYGVQD (reference sequence). The ends were cut back, 5 bases at V and 2 bases at J, with 15 bases in the middle. DNA of the CDR3: TGCGCCAGCAGTCCGGACTACCCTGCAAACACCGGGGAGCTGTTTTTT. Encoded protein: CASSPDYPANTGELFF.

This clone was recorded a few times. This rearrangement joins TRBV10-3 to TRBJ2-7; D remains ambiguous. Germline V gives CDR1 ENHRY, CDR2 SYGVKD. The V end lost 6 bases, the J end lost 0 bases, and 12 bases lay between the germline ends. The CDR3 has 14 residues. The chain's CDR3 is CAIRTDEASYEQYF. CDR3 DNA: TGTGCCATCAGGACGGATGAGGCCTCCTACGAGCAGTACTTC.

This clone has only one observation. Here the CDR3 DNA reads TGTGCCACCAGTGACGACAGGGGACAGTACTTC. Its protein product is CATSDDRGQYF. V usage is TRBV24-1 and J usage is TRBJ2-7, with TRBD1 identical over 8 bases. The CDR3 loop spans 11 amino acids. V shed 4 bases and J 10 bases; nucleotides not matched to a gene: 2. Germline V gene lookup returns CDR1 KGHDR and CDR2 SFDVKD.

V and J are TRBV19 and TRBJ2-1, with unresolved D. The CDR3 spans 13 residues. Trimming stripped 5 bases from V and 0 bases from J, with 5 bases between. From germline, CDR1 is LNHDA and CDR2 SQIVND (reference sequence). The CDR3 is CASSGSSYNEQFF. In DNA, the CDR3 is TGTGCCAGTAGTGGCAGCTCCTACAATGAGCAGTTCTTC.

The rearrangement joins TRBV19 to TRBJ1-5; 9 nucleotides line up with TRBD1. The CDR3 has 15 residues. Germline values: CDR1 LNHDA, CDR2 SQIVND (reference sequence). V shed 4 bases and J 6 bases; nucleotides not matched to a gene: 7. CDR3 nucleotide sequence: TGTGCCAGTAGTAAAGGGACAGGGACAGGTCAGCCCCAGCATTTT. Translating gives CASSKGTGTGQPQHF. Supplemented by reference TRBV19 and TRBJ1-5, the full variable domain reads DGGITQSPKYLFRKEGQNVTLSCEQNLNHDAMYWYRQDPGQGLRLIYYSQIVNDFQKGDIAEGYSVSREKKESFPLTVTSAQKNPTAFYLCASSKGTGTGQPQHFGDGTRLSIL.

The chain recombines TRBV19 with TRBJ1-2; no definite D call. The CDR3 is 14 residues long. Deletions cut 6 bases from V and 3 bases from J, with 14 bases between. Germline CDR1 LNHDA, CDR2 SQIVND (reference sequence). CDR3 nucleotides: TGTGCCAGTAGAGGGAGTGGAGGGCACTATGGCTACACCTTC. Its protein product is CASRGSGGHYGYTF. Combining the CDR3 with reference TRBV19 and TRBJ1-2 gives the whole variable domain DGGITQSPKYLFRKEGQNVTLSCEQNLNHDAMYWYRQDPGQGLRLIYYSQIVNDFQKGDIAEGYSVSREKKESFPLTVTSAQKNPTAFYLCASRGSGGHYGYTFGSGTRLTVV.

This chain links TRBV18 with TRBJ1-2; D not certain. Germline V lookup: CDR1 KGHSH, CDR2 LQKENI. The CDR3 runs 15 residues. V was shortened by 3 bases and J by 6 bases, with 17 bases between the two germline ends. The CDR3 sequence: CASSPSRQNLDGYTF. DNA for the CDR3: TGTGCCAGCTCACCCTCGAGGCAAAATCTGGATGGCTACACCTTC.

This clone was seen a single time. The rearrangement links TRBV6-6 to TRBJ2-7; D not certain. The ends were cut back, 5 bases at V and 1 base at J, with 6 bases in the middle. Germline CDR1 is MNHNY and CDR2 is SVGAGI (reference sequence). This CDR3 is 12 amino acids long. This CDR3 is CASSLTSYEQYF. CDR3 DNA sequence: TGTGCCAGCAGTCTGACATCCTACGAGCAGTACTTC.